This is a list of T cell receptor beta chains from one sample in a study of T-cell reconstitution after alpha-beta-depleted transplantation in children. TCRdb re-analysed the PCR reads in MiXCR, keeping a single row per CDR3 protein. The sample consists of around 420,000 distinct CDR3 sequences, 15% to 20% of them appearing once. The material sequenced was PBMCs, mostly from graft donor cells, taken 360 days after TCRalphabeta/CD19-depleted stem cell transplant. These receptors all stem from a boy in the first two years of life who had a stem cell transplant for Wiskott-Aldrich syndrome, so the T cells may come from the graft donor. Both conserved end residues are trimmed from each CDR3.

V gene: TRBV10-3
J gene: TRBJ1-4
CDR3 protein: ASKRTGLNEKLF

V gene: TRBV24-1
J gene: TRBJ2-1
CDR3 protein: ATSDLGTSRFNEQF

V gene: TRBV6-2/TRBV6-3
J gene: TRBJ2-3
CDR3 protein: ASSYGDRWRGAGDTQY

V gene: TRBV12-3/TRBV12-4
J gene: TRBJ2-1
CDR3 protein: ASSHPGQGSENEQF

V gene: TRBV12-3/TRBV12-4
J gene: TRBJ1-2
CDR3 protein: ASSLVYGTQKLYGYT

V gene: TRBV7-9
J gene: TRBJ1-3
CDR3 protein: ASSEQPASGNTIY

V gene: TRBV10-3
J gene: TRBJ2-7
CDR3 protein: AMTGGLTYEQY

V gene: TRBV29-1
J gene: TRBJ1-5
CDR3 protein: SAGRSGRASNQPQH

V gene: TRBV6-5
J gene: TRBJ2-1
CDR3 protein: ASSYPIGLAREQF

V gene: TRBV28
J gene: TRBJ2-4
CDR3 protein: ASSSCTGVKNIQY

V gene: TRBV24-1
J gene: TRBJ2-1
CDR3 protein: ATTKAGVNEQF

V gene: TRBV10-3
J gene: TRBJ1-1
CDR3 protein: AIKPQESEAF

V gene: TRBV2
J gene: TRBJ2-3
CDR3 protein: ASRRQGAGTDTQY

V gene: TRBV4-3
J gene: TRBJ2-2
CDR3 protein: ASRQDVGSTGELF

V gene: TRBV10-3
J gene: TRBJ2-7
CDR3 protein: AINHSPNNYEQY

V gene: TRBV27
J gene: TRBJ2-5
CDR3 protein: ASSLSIPRDRASGTQY

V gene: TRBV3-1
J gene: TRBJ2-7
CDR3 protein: ASSLTSGGAESYEQY

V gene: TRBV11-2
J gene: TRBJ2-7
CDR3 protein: ASSLVLAGFSASYEQY

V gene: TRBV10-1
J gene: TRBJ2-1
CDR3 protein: ASGRTTFNEQF

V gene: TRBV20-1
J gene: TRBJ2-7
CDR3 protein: SALRGRSSYEQY

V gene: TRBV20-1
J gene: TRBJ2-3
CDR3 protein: SAPTEGGDTQY

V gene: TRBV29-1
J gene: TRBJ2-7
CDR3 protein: SVDTGLRQY

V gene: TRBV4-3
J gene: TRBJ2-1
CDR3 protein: ASSQVPSEYEQF

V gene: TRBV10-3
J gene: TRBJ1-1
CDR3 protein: AIRGRWDTEAF

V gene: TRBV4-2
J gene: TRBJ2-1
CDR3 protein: ASSQDGNSGYNEQF

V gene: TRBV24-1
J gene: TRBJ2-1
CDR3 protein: ATSDLQGTGAMNEQF

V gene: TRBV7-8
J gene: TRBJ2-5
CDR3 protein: ASSPYRVQETQY